This T cell receptor beta chain was captured in a study of T-cell reconstitution after alpha-beta-depleted transplantation in children. Preparation of the TCRbeta library was carried out with unique molecular identifiers. TCRdb re-analysed the PCR reads in MiXCR, keeping a single row per CDR3 protein. The sample lists 29,000 or so distinct CDR3 sequences; about 6.2% were seen once. Germline trimming cut 3 bases from V and 8 bases from J; bases unmatched to any gene: 11. This CDR3 has 16 residues. Germline V lookup: CDR1 SGHAT, CDR2 FQDESV (reference sequence). On this clonotype: Its antigen is not identified.

Points from the study as a whole: The origin of high day-60 TCRbeta diversity in some patients lay in surviving recipient T cells and thymic progenitors. There were reportedly several hundred expanded graft clones from which alpha-beta T cells came about two months after transplant. It was newly produced T cells that mostly accounted for T-cell counts and diversity one year after transplant.

Material: PBMCs, mostly from graft donor cells, obtained 180 days after TCRalphabeta/CD19-depleted stem cell transplant. This sequence joins TRBV11-1 and TRBJ2-3, with 10 bases matching TRBD2. This receptor was taken from a male patient between 5 and 17 years old who had a stem cell transplant for acute myeloid leukemia, so the T cells may come from the graft donor. CDR3 DNA: TGTGCCAGCAGCTTCGGTAGGACTAGCGGAATGATTACGCAGTATTTT. This codes for CASSFGRTSGMITQYF.